These 10 T cell receptor beta chains came from one sample sequenced in a study of control samples from healthy donors and cancer patients. Only in-frame clones appear in the TCRdb table, and some are missing; sequencing was by immunoSEQ multiplex PCR. The sample includes approximately 140,000 clones, 75% to 90% of them seen just once. The sample consisted of blood. Source of these receptors: a woman aged 25-40 years in good health.

V and J are TRBV30 and TRBJ2-5; D possibly corresponds to TRBD1 (5 bases). The ends were cut back, 3 bases at V and 5 bases at J, with 16 bases in the middle. The CDR3 spans 14 residues. CDR1 is GTSNPN, CDR2 SVGIG, per germline (reference sequence). CDR3 in amino acids: CAWRQGAGKETQYF. For the CDR3, the DNA is TGTGCCTGGAGGCAAGGGGCAGGGAAGGAGACCCAGTACTTC. The full variable domain, with the rest looked up from reference TRBV30 and TRBJ2-5, is SQTIHQWPATLVQPVGSPLSLECTVEGTSNPNLYWYRQAAGRGLQLLFYSVGIGQISSEVPQNLSASRPQDRQFILSSKKLLLSDSGFYLCAWRQGAGKETQYFGPGTRLLVL.

CDR3 nucleotide sequence: TGCGCCAGCAGCTTGGGGCTAGCGGGAGGATTATCCTACAATGAGCAGTTCTTC. Translated, it gives CASSLGLAGGLSYNEQFF. V gene TRBV5-1 combines with J gene TRBJ2-1; TRBD2 aligns across 11 bases. The length of the CDR3 is 18 residues. V was clipped by 0 bases and J by 1 base; unmatched bases: 6. Germline assignment: CDR1 SGHRS and CDR2 YFSETQ.

The rearrangement uses TRBV30 and TRBJ2-3, with 8 bases identical to TRBD2. V lost 0 bases to trimming and J lost 4 bases; unmatched junction nucleotides: 6. This CDR3 contains 15 residues. From germline, CDR1 is GTSNPN and CDR2 SVGIG (reference sequence). Here the CDR3 reads CAWSVGAGEADTQYF. The CDR3 region has the DNA TGTGCCTGGAGTGTAGGAGCGGGAGAAGCAGATACGCAGTATTTT.

The chain uses TRBV5-8 and TRBJ2-5; D not certain. This CDR3 is 12 amino acids long. V was cut by 4 bases and J by 5 bases, with 9 bases left in between. Germline CDR1 SGHTS, CDR2 YDEGEE. The CDR3 DNA sequence: TGTGCCAGCAGCCCATGGATGGAGACCCAGTACTTC. This translates into CASSPWMETQYF.

As for this clone: The junction differs from germline at one of its ends, possibly a read error. The V and J genes are TRBV7-2 and TRBJ2-7; D is unclear. This CDR3 has 15 amino acids. The V gene's germline CDR1 is SGHTA and CDR2 FQGNSA. The CDR3 bases are TGTGCCAGCAGCTTAGCGGTCCTGCCCTCCTCCGAGCAGTACTTC. It yields the protein CASSLAVLPSSEQYF.

V and J are TRBV6-4 and TRBJ1-2, with D possibly being TRBD1 (5 bases). This CDR3 is 18 amino acids long. Germline-derived CDR1 and CDR2 are MRHNA and SNTAGT. V dropped 8 bases and J dropped 0 bases, with 25 bases sitting between them. The CDR3 DNA is TGTGCCAGCCTCCGGGGTGGGGGAAGACCGACTTCTAACTATGGCTACACCTTC. Protein: CASLRGGGRPTSNYGYTF.

The CDR3 loop reads CASSMTEPTSTDTQYF. Here the CDR3 DNA reads TGTGCCAGCAGCATGACAGAGCCTACTAGCACAGATACGCAGTATTTT. This chain joins TRBV2 and TRBJ2-3; D perhaps matches TRBD1 (5 bases). The CDR3 runs to 16 residues. Germline V gene sequence: CDR1 SNHLY, CDR2 FYNNEI. V gave up 6 bases and J gave up 0 bases, with 16 bases separating them.

The chain carries TRBV11-1 and TRBJ2-7; 8 bases line up with TRBD1. This CDR3 has 14 residues. V lost 4 bases to trimming and J lost 6 bases; unmatched junction nucleotides: 8. The germline V gene has CDR1 SGHAT and CDR2 FQDESV (reference sequence). CDR3 protein: CASSSYRGAIEQYF. As DNA, the CDR3 is TGTGCCAGCAGCTCCTACAGGGGGGCAATCGAGCAGTACTTC.

V is TRBV5-4 and J is TRBJ2-3; D perhaps matches TRBD2 (6 bases). CDR3 length: 13 amino acids. V was cut by 4 bases and J by 3 bases, with 9 bases left in between. Germline-derived CDR1 and CDR2 are SGHNT and YYREEE (reference sequence). This CDR3 is CASSKLATDTQYF. CDR3 bases: TGTGCCAGCAGCAAGCTAGCGACAGATACGCAGTATTTT.

The V and J genes are TRBV6-5 and TRBJ1-5; no clear D. CDR3 size: 15 residues. The V end lost 7 bases, the J end lost 6 bases, and 19 bases lay between the germline ends. The germline gives CDR1 MNHEY, CDR2 SVGAGI. CDR3 coding DNA: TGTGCCAGCATTGTAACTGGCCTTCTAGGTCAGCCCCAGCATTTT. This sequence encodes CASIVTGLLGQPQHF.